This T cell receptor beta chain came from a study of brain T cells in children with intractable seizures. Profiling relied on immunoSEQ multiplex PCR, and the TCRdb table lists in-frame clones only, not all of them. The table records about 350,000 clones, about 93% of them present only once. CDR3 length equals 12 residues. The V and J ends lost 5 bases and 4 bases respectively, with 8 bases between them. Looked up from germline, CDR1 is SEHNR and CDR2 is FQNEAQ (reference sequence). This clone was counted only a few times. Described time point: blood from clinic visit 5 months post-surgery; TSC patient then seizure free.

Material: peripheral blood, obtained less than 6 months after surgery. The source is a boy younger than two with tuberous sclerosis and intractable seizures. The rearrangement links TRBV7-9 to TRBJ1-2; D call uncertain. The CDR3 DNA is TGTGCCAGCAGCGGGGTCCCCTATGGCTACACCTTC. Its protein is CASSGVPYGYTF.